The 5 T cell receptor beta chains in this list originate from one sample, sequenced in a study of blood T cell repertoires in COVID-19. Sequencing used immunoSEQ multiplex PCR; TCRdb keeps in-frame clones, though not all of them. The table has some 150,000 clones, roughly 89% seen once; the top ten hold 0.8% to 0.95%. The specimen was peripheral blood. These receptors were obtained from a woman in her 50s with acute or convalescent COVID-19.

This clone was detected only a few times. The rearrangement joins TRBV5-1 to TRBJ1-6; D is unresolved. V was cut by 0 bases and J by 5 bases, with 12 bases left in between. Looked up from germline, CDR1 is SGHRS and CDR2 is YFSETQ. This CDR3 is built from 16 residues. For the CDR3, the DNA is TGCGCCAGCAGCTTGGCGGGATGGCAGGATAATTCACCCCTCCACTTT. Residues: CASSLAGWQDNSPLHF.

The chain is built from TRBV18 and TRBJ2-7; 11 nucleotides agree with TRBD1. The CDR3 sequence is 14 residues long. With 5 bases clipped from V and 4 bases from J, the junction kept 4 bases outside the gene matches. Germline CDR1 and CDR2: KGHSH and LQKENI. The chain's CDR3 is CASSGGTGGYEQYF. CDR3 bases: TGTGCCAGCTCAGGAGGGACAGGGGGTTACGAGCAGTACTTC.

CDR3 coding DNA: TGTGCCAGCACCCGGACAGGAGGAGGCTACACCTTC. Its translation: CASTRTGGGYTF. This chain links TRBV6-5 with TRBJ1-2; 7 nucleotides align to TRBD1. The CDR3 sequence is 12 residues long. J was trimmed by 8 bases and V by 7 bases; bases with no gene match: 7. Germline V gene lookup returns CDR1 MNHEY and CDR2 SVGAGI.

V gene TRBV19 combines with J gene TRBJ2-3, with 7 nucleotides matching TRBD2. The trim removed 6 bases at V and 4 bases at J, leaving 4 bases unmatched. This CDR3 is 13 amino acids long. The germline V gene has CDR1 LNHDA and CDR2 SQIVND (reference sequence). CDR3 coding DNA: TGTGCCAGTAGCGGGGGGTTAGCAGATACGCAGTATTTT. As protein: CASSGGLADTQYF.

The rearrangement joins TRBV7-9 to TRBJ2-5; the match to TRBD1 covers 10 bases. V trimming: 3 bases; J trimming: 5 bases; junction bases outside the gene matches: 9. Germline-derived CDR1 and CDR2 are SEHNR and FQNEAQ (reference sequence). The CDR3 is 16 residues long. The CDR3 here is CASSLPLTGGEETQYF. The CDR3 DNA reads as TGTGCCAGCAGCTTGCCCTTGACAGGGGGCGAGGAGACCCAGTACTTC.